The rows below give T cell receptor beta chains drawn from one sample of a study of cytomegalovirus exposure and HLA in healthy donors. TCRdb keeps only in-frame clones here, not all; method: immunoSEQ multiplex PCR. The data show 95,000 to 100,000 clones, with around 76% seen just once and 7.1% held by the top ten. The sample consisted of PBMCs. These receptors were taken from a man aged 35 to 55 in good health and CMV-seropositive. Both conserved end residues are part of each CDR3. Each record gives: V gene, CDR3 length, clone size, D gene, J gene, CDR3 protein, CDR3 DNA. The D gene is left open where the match is weak. Where a row states a size, it is once, few, many or the class of an expanded clone; other rows omit it.

v_call: TRBV5-4
cdr3_length: 15
clone_size: -
d_call: TRBD2
j_call: TRBJ2-3
cdr3_aa: CASSTPARGTDTQYF
cdr3_nt: TGTGCCAGCAGCACGCCAGCGCGGGGGACAGATACGCAGTATTTT

v_call: TRBV11-2
cdr3_length: 14
clone_size: -
d_call: -
j_call: TRBJ2-7
cdr3_aa: CASSLFTESKEQYF
cdr3_nt: TGTGCCAGCAGCTTATTTACAGAGTCTAAGGAGCAGTACTTC

v_call: TRBV5-1
cdr3_length: 15
clone_size: few
d_call: -
j_call: TRBJ2-3
cdr3_aa: CASSLVGGPLDTQYF
cdr3_nt: TGCGCCAGCAGCTTGGTGGGGGGGCCCCTAGATACGCAGTATTTT

v_call: TRBV11-2
cdr3_length: 14
clone_size: -
d_call: -
j_call: TRBJ1-5
cdr3_aa: CASSFSGLDQPQHF
cdr3_nt: TGTGCCAGCAGCTTCTCCGGACTAGATCAGCCCCAGCATTTT

v_call: TRBV7-6
cdr3_length: 17
clone_size: -
d_call: TRBD2
j_call: TRBJ2-3
cdr3_aa: CASSPSLGVRGGDTQYF
cdr3_nt: TGTGCCAGCAGCCCCTCCTTGGGGGTCCGGGGGGGAGATACGCAGTATTTT

v_call: TRBV25-1
cdr3_length: 14
clone_size: -
d_call: -
j_call: TRBJ2-1
cdr3_aa: CASSALANTNEQFF
cdr3_nt: TGTGCCAGCAGTGCACTAGCAAATACAAATGAGCAGTTCTTC

v_call: TRBV5-1
cdr3_length: 14
clone_size: once
d_call: -
j_call: TRBJ1-1
cdr3_aa: CASSPEVMNTEAFF
cdr3_nt: TGCGCCAGCAGCCCCGAGGTTATGAACACTGAAGCTTTCTTT

v_call: TRBV4-1
cdr3_length: 15
clone_size: -
d_call: -
j_call: TRBJ2-7
cdr3_aa: CASSQPFAEGYEQYF
cdr3_nt: TGCGCCAGCAGCCAGCCGTTCGCGGAGGGTTACGAGCAGTACTTC

v_call: TRBV28
cdr3_length: 16
clone_size: -
d_call: TRBD2
j_call: TRBJ2-7
cdr3_aa: CASSSSRLAGVGEQYF
cdr3_nt: TGTGCCAGCAGTTCCAGTCGACTAGCGGGAGTTGGCGAGCAGTACTTC

v_call: TRBV11-2
cdr3_length: 16
clone_size: -
d_call: TRBD2
j_call: TRBJ2-2
cdr3_aa: CASSLSSGGATGELFF
cdr3_nt: TGTGCCAGCAGCTTAAGTAGCGGGGGGGCCACCGGGGAGCTGTTTTTT

v_call: TRBV19
cdr3_length: 13
clone_size: once
d_call: -
j_call: TRBJ1-5
cdr3_aa: CASSQGFGQPQHF
cdr3_nt: TGTGCCAGTTCCCAGGGATTCGGGCAGCCCCAGCATTTT

v_call: TRBV29-1
cdr3_length: 14
clone_size: few
d_call: TRBD1
j_call: TRBJ2-1
cdr3_aa: CSVAPGQGYNEQFF
cdr3_nt: TGCAGCGTGGCCCCGGGACAGGGGTACAATGAGCAGTTCTTC

v_call: TRBV4-1
cdr3_length: 19
clone_size: -
d_call: -
j_call: TRBJ1-1
cdr3_aa: CASSQDKEGRRAMNTEAFF
cdr3_nt: TGCGCCAGCAGCCAAGATAAGGAGGGCAGGAGGGCTATGAACACTGAAGCTTTCTTT

v_call: TRBV9
cdr3_length: 13
clone_size: -
d_call: -
j_call: TRBJ1-2
cdr3_aa: CASSVGMGGRYTF
cdr3_nt: TGTGCCAGCAGCGTAGGTATGGGAGGGCGCTACACCTTC

v_call: TRBV14
cdr3_length: 16
clone_size: few
d_call: -
j_call: TRBJ2-2
cdr3_aa: CASSQLGQPNTGELFF
cdr3_nt: TGTGCCAGCAGCCAACTCGGACAGCCTAACACCGGGGAGCTGTTTTTT

v_call: TRBV6-1
cdr3_length: 14
clone_size: -
d_call: TRBD1
j_call: TRBJ1-2
cdr3_aa: CASRKQGESYGYTF
cdr3_nt: TGTGCCAGCAGGAAGCAGGGGGAGAGCTATGGCTACACCTTC

v_call: TRBV29-1
cdr3_length: 15
clone_size: -
d_call: -
j_call: TRBJ2-1
cdr3_aa: CSVAWTGVFQNEQFF
cdr3_nt: TGCAGCGTCGCCTGGACGGGAGTTTTTCAGAATGAGCAGTTCTTC

v_call: TRBV5-1
cdr3_length: 22
clone_size: few
d_call: TRBD2
j_call: TRBJ2-7
cdr3_aa: CASSWGGDPARETFVSSYEQYF
cdr3_nt: TGCGCCAGCAGCTGGGGGGGAGACCCGGCGAGGGAAACTTTCGTAAGCTCCTACGAGCAGTACTTC

v_call: TRBV4-3
cdr3_length: 16
clone_size: -
d_call: TRBD2
j_call: TRBJ2-7
cdr3_aa: CASSQGVAAGGYEQYF
cdr3_nt: TGCGCCAGCAGCCAAGGGGTTGCAGCGGGAGGTTACGAGCAGTACTTC

v_call: TRBV2
cdr3_length: 13
clone_size: -
d_call: TRBD1
j_call: TRBJ2-3
cdr3_aa: CASTGQGKDTQYF
cdr3_nt: TGTGCCAGCACCGGACAGGGAAAGGATACGCAGTATTTT

v_call: TRBV5-4
cdr3_length: 15
clone_size: -
d_call: TRBD1
j_call: TRBJ2-7
cdr3_aa: CASSLYGTGGREQYF
cdr3_nt: TGTGCCAGCAGCTTGTATGGGACAGGGGGCCGGGAGCAGTACTTC

v_call: TRBV11-2
cdr3_length: 14
clone_size: -
d_call: -
j_call: TRBJ1-2
cdr3_aa: CASSYGRGNYGYTF
cdr3_nt: TGTGCCAGCAGCTACGGACGGGGAAATTATGGCTACACCTTC

v_call: TRBV5-1
cdr3_length: 14
clone_size: few
d_call: -
j_call: TRBJ2-6
cdr3_aa: CASNFAAGANVLTF
cdr3_nt: TGCGCCAGTAATTTTGCAGCTGGGGCCAACGTCCTGACTTTC

v_call: TRBV2
cdr3_length: 14
clone_size: -
d_call: -
j_call: TRBJ2-7
cdr3_aa: CANDRLGGAYEQYF
cdr3_nt: TGTGCCAACGATCGGTTGGGGGGGGCATACGAGCAGTACTTC

v_call: TRBV2
cdr3_length: 12
clone_size: -
d_call: -
j_call: TRBJ1-1
cdr3_aa: CASLLLPTEAFF
cdr3_nt: TGTGCCAGCCTACTCCTCCCAACTGAAGCTTTCTTT

v_call: TRBV4-1
cdr3_length: 17
clone_size: -
d_call: TRBD2
j_call: TRBJ2-2
cdr3_aa: CASSLQSSGGITGELFF
cdr3_nt: TGCGCCAGCAGCTTACAATCTAGCGGGGGGATCACCGGGGAGCTGTTTTTT

v_call: TRBV19
cdr3_length: 15
clone_size: -
d_call: -
j_call: TRBJ1-5
cdr3_aa: CASRTGHQIYQPQHF
cdr3_nt: TGTGCCAGTAGAACGGGACACCAGATCTATCAGCCCCAGCATTTT

v_call: TRBV11-2
cdr3_length: 14
clone_size: once
d_call: TRBD1
j_call: TRBJ2-4
cdr3_aa: CASSRTGGKNIQYF
cdr3_nt: TGTGCCAGCAGCAGGACAGGGGGGAAAAACATTCAGTACTTC

v_call: TRBV2
cdr3_length: 15
clone_size: -
d_call: TRBD2
j_call: TRBJ2-7
cdr3_aa: CASLKNGGRASEQYF
cdr3_nt: TGTGCCAGCCTGAAGAACGGCGGGAGGGCTTCCGAGCAGTACTTC

v_call: TRBV19
cdr3_length: 14
clone_size: -
d_call: TRBD1
j_call: TRBJ2-7
cdr3_aa: CASSPGTGDYEQYF
cdr3_nt: TGTGCCAGTAGTCCAGGGACAGGGGACTACGAGCAGTACTTC

v_call: TRBV5-1
cdr3_length: 13
clone_size: -
d_call: -
j_call: TRBJ2-7
cdr3_aa: CASSLGKSYEQYF
cdr3_nt: TGCGCCAGCAGCTTGGGTAAATCCTACGAGCAGTACTTC

v_call: TRBV5-5
cdr3_length: 14
clone_size: -
d_call: -
j_call: TRBJ1-5
cdr3_aa: CASSLERGGQPQHF
cdr3_nt: TGTGCCAGCAGCTTAGAACGCGGCGGTCAGCCCCAGCATTTT

v_call: TRBV2
cdr3_length: 14
clone_size: -
d_call: -
j_call: TRBJ2-7
cdr3_aa: CASSETGRVEEQYF
cdr3_nt: TGTGCCAGCAGTGAAACAGGCAGGGTTGAAGAGCAGTACTTC

v_call: TRBV7-7
cdr3_length: 15
clone_size: -
d_call: TRBD2
j_call: TRBJ2-7
cdr3_aa: CASSLRPGGFYEQYF
cdr3_nt: TGTGCTAGCAGCTTAAGGCCGGGAGGTTTCTACGAGCAGTACTTC

v_call: TRBV7-9
cdr3_length: 19
clone_size: -
d_call: TRBD1
j_call: TRBJ2-6
cdr3_aa: CASSHRPGQGNSGANVLTF
cdr3_nt: TGTGCCAGCAGCCACCGTCCAGGACAGGGGAACTCTGGGGCCAACGTCCTGACTTTC

v_call: TRBV5-1
cdr3_length: 15
clone_size: -
d_call: TRBD1
j_call: TRBJ2-7
cdr3_aa: CASSTGTGDPYEQYF
cdr3_nt: TGCGCCAGCAGCACCGGGACAGGGGACCCCTACGAGCAGTACTTC

v_call: TRBV9
cdr3_length: 16
clone_size: -
d_call: TRBD2
j_call: TRBJ2-2
cdr3_aa: CASSVTSGRNAGELFF
cdr3_nt: TGTGCCAGCAGCGTGACTAGCGGGAGAAACGCCGGGGAGCTGTTTTTT

v_call: TRBV11-3
cdr3_length: 14
clone_size: -
d_call: TRBD2
j_call: TRBJ2-7
cdr3_aa: CASSRGLAGDEQYF
cdr3_nt: TGTGCCAGCAGCCGGGGACTAGCGGGGGACGAGCAGTACTTC

v_call: TRBV6-1
cdr3_length: 14
clone_size: -
d_call: -
j_call: TRBJ1-1
cdr3_aa: CASSPPGRGTEAFF
cdr3_nt: TGTGCCAGCAGTCCCCCGGGGCGGGGCACTGAAGCTTTCTTT

v_call: TRBV4-1
cdr3_length: 15
clone_size: -
d_call: -
j_call: TRBJ2-5
cdr3_aa: CASSQALAGDETQYF
cdr3_nt: TGCGCCAGCAGCCAAGCTCTGGCAGGGGATGAGACCCAGTACTTC

v_call: TRBV5-1
cdr3_length: 15
clone_size: -
d_call: TRBD2
j_call: TRBJ2-3
cdr3_aa: CASSSSGVITDTQYF
cdr3_nt: TGCGCCAGCAGCTCTAGCGGGGTGATCACAGATACGCAGTATTTT

v_call: TRBV10-1
cdr3_length: 15
clone_size: -
d_call: -
j_call: TRBJ2-1
cdr3_aa: CASSESRLPPNEQFF
cdr3_nt: TGCGCCAGCAGTGAGTCCCGGTTGCCCCCCAATGAGCAGTTCTTC

v_call: TRBV27
cdr3_length: 13
clone_size: -
d_call: -
j_call: TRBJ2-1
cdr3_aa: CASSIGSYNEQFF
cdr3_nt: TGTGCCAGCAGTATCGGGAGCTACAATGAGCAGTTCTTC

v_call: TRBV6-4
cdr3_length: 16
clone_size: -
d_call: TRBD1
j_call: TRBJ2-5
cdr3_aa: CASSPQPGQGMETQYF
cdr3_nt: TGTGCCAGCAGTCCGCAGCCGGGACAGGGTATGGAGACCCAGTACTTC

v_call: TRBV7-9
cdr3_length: 16
clone_size: -
d_call: TRBD1
j_call: TRBJ2-2
cdr3_aa: CASSLGTASNTGELFF
cdr3_nt: TGTGCCAGCAGCCTCGGGACAGCTAGTAACACCGGGGAGCTGTTTTTT